The 23 T cell receptor beta chains given below trace back to one sample, sequenced in a study of blood T cells in healthy people across ages. Using a J-beta primer mix together with a sample-barcoded 5' primer, a second PCR was run for roughly 7 to 11 cycles. TCRdb fed the 5' RACE reads into MiXCR, producing one record per CDR3 protein. The sample records about 1.8 million distinct CDR3 sequences, around 48% being singletons. The sample comprised blood. Source of these receptors: a woman aged 40 to 50 in good health.

This chain uses TRBV4-3 with TRBJ2-1, with a possible D match to TRBD2 (5 bases). The CDR3 totals 13 residues. Germline CDR1 is LGHNA and CDR2 is YSLEER. Trimming took off 4 bases at V and 10 bases at J, with 14 bases between the two ends. The CDR3, as DNA: TGCGCCAGCAGCCGAGATAGTAGCGAAGAGCAGTTCTTC. Encoded protein: CASSRDSSEEQFF.

CDR3 nucleotide sequence: TGTGCCAGCAGCCCGGGACAGACTTCACCCCTCCACTTT. Protein: CASSPGQTSPLHF. J is TRBJ1-6 and V is TRBV6-5; 7 bases align to TRBD1. The germline gives CDR1 MNHEY, CDR2 SVGAGI. This CDR3 is 13 amino acids long. Trimming at V came to 6 bases and at J to 9 bases, leaving 5 bases not matched to a gene.

The CDR3 DNA reads as TGTGCCAGCAGCCCTCTTCACCCGTCATATGGCTACACCTTC. This codes for CASSPLHPSYGYTF. This chain joins TRBV7-6 and TRBJ1-2; D ambiguous. CDR3 size: 14 residues. CDR1 is SGHVS and CDR2 is FNYEAQ in the germline V gene. V was pared by 5 bases and J by 5 bases, with 15 bases between.

V gene TRBV9 combines with J gene TRBJ1-6, with D perhaps TRBD1 (5 bases). The CDR3 spans 18 residues. V was shortened by 0 bases and J by 0 bases, with 13 bases between the two germline ends. CDR1 and CDR2 (germline): SGDLS, YYNGEE. This CDR3 is CASSVAPGMSSYNSPLHF. CDR3 nucleotide sequence: TGTGCCAGCAGCGTAGCTCCAGGGATGAGCTCCTATAATTCACCCCTCCACTTT. The full variable domain, with the rest looked up from reference TRBV9 and TRBJ1-6, is DSGVTQTPKHLITATGQRVTLRCSPRSGDLSVYWYQQSLDQGLQFLIQYYNGEERAKGNILERFSAQQFPDLHSELNLSSLELGDSALYFCASSVAPGMSSYNSPLHFGNGTRLTVT.

The chain employs TRBV27 and TRBJ1-6, with D unresolved. Germline-derived CDR1 and CDR2 are MNHEY and SMNVEV (reference sequence). The CDR3 is 15 amino acids. Trimming removed 5 bases from V and 1 base from J, with 9 bases in between. As DNA, the CDR3 is TGTGCCAGCAGTGCCACATATTCCTATAATTCACCCCTCCACTTT. It translates to CASSATYSYNSPLHF.

This rearrangement joins TRBV6-5 to TRBJ2-5; 14 nucleotides line up with TRBD2. The CDR3 totals 16 residues. The V gene's germline CDR1 is MNHEY and CDR2 SVGAGI. The V gene end was trimmed by 6 bases and the J gene end by 2 bases; junction bases not matched to a gene: 5. The CDR3 loop reads CASRLGTSGGQETQYF. CDR3 DNA: TGTGCCAGCAGACTAGGGACTAGCGGGGGACAAGAGACCCAGTACTTC.

The chain uses TRBV7-2 and TRBJ2-3, with D possibly being TRBD2 (6 bases). V lost 1 base and J lost 4, with 12 bases in between. This CDR3 comprises 15 residues. CDR1 is SGHTA, CDR2 FQGNSA, per germline. The CDR3 is CASSLGGGNADTQYF. DNA for the CDR3: TGTGCCAGCAGCTTAGGTGGAGGGAACGCAGATACGCAGTATTTT.

This clonotype was detected a few times. The junction shows a germline mismatch at one end, possibly a read error. This chain connects TRBV5-1 to TRBJ1-1; D perhaps matches TRBD1 (5 bases). Germline CDR1 SGHRS, CDR2 YFSETQ. The CDR3 consists of 14 residues. CDR3 region: CASSRTGPNTEAFF. The CDR3 nucleotides read TGTGCCAGCTCACGCACGGGGCCGAACACTGAAGCTTTCTTT.

The DNA for the CDR3 is TGTGCCAGCAGCTTAGGTCGGTACGCGTCGAGCTCCTACGAGCAGTACTTC. Amino acid sequence: CASSLGRYASSSYEQYF. The V and J genes are TRBV7-9 and TRBJ2-7; D gene ambiguous. V shed 1 base and J shed 0 bases, with 16 bases lying between them. The CDR3 loop spans 17 amino acids. Germline V CDR1 and CDR2: SEHNR, FQNEAQ (reference sequence).

The chain carries TRBV28 and TRBJ2-4; D is unresolved. The V gene's germline CDR1 is MDHEN and CDR2 SYDVKM. The CDR3 totals 17 residues. Trimming removed 3 bases from V and 1 base from J, with 16 bases in between. CDR3 nucleotides: TGTGCCAGCAGTTTGATGCCCGCTCGGACGGCCAAAAACATTCAGTACTTC. This codes for CASSLMPARTAKNIQYF.

This sequence joins TRBV29-1 and TRBJ1-1, with D perhaps TRBD1 (6 bases). This CDR3 spans 16 amino acids. V lost 0 bases, J lost 1 base, and 15 bases lay in between. The V gene's germline CDR1 is SQVTM and CDR2 ANQGSEA. Here the CDR3 reads CSVEDITGKTNTEAFF. The CDR3, as DNA: TGCAGCGTTGAAGATATCACAGGGAAAACGAACACTGAAGCTTTCTTT.

The rearrangement joins TRBV2 to TRBJ1-2, with 7 bases matching TRBD1. This CDR3 is built from 14 residues. The V gene's germline CDR1 is SNHLY and CDR2 FYNNEI. Trimming at V came to 4 bases and at J to 4 bases, leaving 6 bases not matched to a gene. The CDR3 reads CASSGQGGGYGYTF. In nucleotides, the CDR3 is TGTGCCAGCAGTGGACAGGGCGGTGGCTATGGCTACACCTTC.

Details on this clonotype: The junction shows a germline mismatch at one end, possibly a read error. The chain uses TRBV6-2 or TRBV6-3 and TRBJ2-1, with D tentatively TRBD1 (6 bases). Germline CDR1 and CDR2: MNHEY and SVGEGT. The CDR3 runs 16 residues. The DNA of the CDR3 is TGTGCCAGCAGTCCGTCGACCGGGACACTCTACAGTGAGCAGTTCTTC. This translates into CASSPSTGTLYSEQFF.

The chain is built from TRBV11-2 and TRBJ2-1, with D maybe TRBD1 (6 bases). Germline CDR1 reads SGHAT; CDR2 reads FQNNGV. Trimming removed 4 bases at V and 0 bases at J, with 19 bases between. The CDR3 is made up of 18 amino acids. DNA of the CDR3: TGTGCCAGCAGCTGGGGGCTTCAACGACGGAGCTCCTACAATGAGCAGTTCTTC. Its protein product is CASSWGLQRRSSYNEQFF.

The CDR3 nucleotides read TGCGCCAGCAGCCAAGTATGGGGGGACAGGAGCAGCTATGGCTACACCTTC. This translates into CASSQVWGDRSSYGYTF. The V call is TRBV4-1, the J call TRBJ1-2, with 8 bases fitting TRBD1. CDR1 is MGHRA and CDR2 is YSYEKL in the germline V gene. The CDR3 is 17 residues long. V lost 1 base and J lost 4; bases outside the gene matches: 11.

The V and J genes are TRBV20-1 and TRBJ1-2; D unclear. The length of the CDR3 is 13 residues. Trimming stripped 3 bases from V and 1 base from J, with 9 bases between. Looked up from germline, CDR1 is DFQATT and CDR2 is SNEGSKA (reference sequence). CDR3 in amino acids: CSARMGFNYGYTF. The CDR3 nucleotides are TGCAGTGCTAGGATGGGGTTTAACTATGGCTACACCTTC.

This clonotype has only a few counts. The V gene is TRBV5-1, the J gene TRBJ1-2, with D possibly being TRBD1 (6 bases). The CDR3 is 13 residues long. CDR1 is SGHRS and CDR2 is YFSETQ in the germline V gene. V was cut by 5 bases and J by 8 bases, with 16 bases left in between. The CDR3 loop reads CASSSDLRGGYTF. Here the CDR3 DNA reads TGCGCCAGCAGTTCTGATCTCAGGGGCGGCTACACCTTC.

This clonotype was observed a single time. The J gene is TRBJ1-2, the V gene TRBV20-1; no definite D call. The CDR3 totals 13 residues. Trimming cost V 5 bases and J 8 bases, with 18 bases left between them. In germline, CDR1 is DFQATT, CDR2 SNEGSKA (reference sequence). This CDR3 is CSAPKGSGWGYTF. In nucleotides, the CDR3 is TGCAGTGCTCCCAAAGGTTCGGGGTGGGGCTACACCTTC.

The chain links TRBV2 to TRBJ2-5; 8 bases align to TRBD1. The CDR3 has 15 amino acids. Looked up from germline, CDR1 is SNHLY and CDR2 is FYNNEI. With 6 bases clipped from V and 0 bases from J, the junction kept 6 bases outside the gene matches. The CDR3 nucleotides are TGTGCCAGCAGGGGACAGGATTTGTACCAAGAGACCCAGTACTTC. It translates to CASRGQDLYQETQYF.

This clonotype has only a few counts. The V and J genes are TRBV6-2 or TRBV6-3 and TRBJ1-5; D gene uncertain. CDR3 length: 13 residues. Germline CDR1 and CDR2: MNHEY and SVGEGT. The ends were cut back, 5 bases at V and 7 bases at J, with 12 bases in the middle. The CDR3 is CASSKEGVQPQHF. In DNA form, the CDR3 reads TGTGCCAGCAGTAAGGAGGGAGTACAGCCCCAGCATTTT.

This clonotype appeared once. The chain has TRBV4-2 and TRBJ2-3, with D perhaps matching TRBD1 or TRBD2 (6 bases each). Per the germline V gene, CDR1 is LGHNA and CDR2 is YNFKEQ. CDR3 length: 16 residues. Trimming stripped 4 bases from V and 4 bases from J, with 18 bases between. The DNA of the CDR3 is TGTGCCAGCAGCCCGTCGACCTGGGGGGCCGCAGATACGCAGTATTTT. Translation gives CASSPSTWGAADTQYF.

V and J are TRBV27 and TRBJ1-2; D uncertain. CDR3 length: 15 amino acids. The ends were cut back, 4 bases at V and 5 bases at J, with 17 bases in the middle. Germline V gene lookup returns CDR1 MNHEY and CDR2 SMNVEV (reference sequence). Here the CDR3 DNA reads TGTGCCAGCAGTTCGACGGGCAGAGTCAATTATGGCTACACCTTC. This codes for CASSSTGRVNYGYTF.

This clonotype was detected a few times. The CDR3 spells CATNTGFFYGYTF. The CDR3 nucleotides are TGTGCCACTAATACCGGATTCTTCTATGGCTACACCTTC. The V call is TRBV6-2 or TRBV6-3, the J call TRBJ1-2, with D unresolved. The CDR3 consists of 13 residues. Per germline, CDR1 MNHEY and CDR2 SVGEGT. Trimming left V 10 bases short and J 4 bases short, with 16 bases between.